This TCR beta chain is from a study of blood T cell repertoires in COVID-19. Background on the study: Whether acute or convalescent, the COVID-19 samples came from the United States, Italy and Spain. In each case, the material was cDNA or gDNA derived from T cells, B-cell-depleted T cells, or PBMCs.

In the original processing: Amplifying reference gene primers gave estimates of nucleated cell counts. Profiled with immunoSEQ multiplex PCR; TCRdb holds only in-frame clones, not every one. The V and J calls and clone size were taken over from that table, and D and trimming were inferred from the DNA. The sample contains some 670,000 clones, just under 90% of which appear only once. Germline V gene data show CDR1 as LGHDT and CDR2 as YNNKEL (reference sequence). The CDR3 has 12 residues. Details on this clone: Relative to the germline gene, one junction end is altered; a read error may explain this.

The source is a woman under 30 with acute or convalescent COVID-19. V usage is TRBV3-1 (or the pseudogene TRBV3-2) and J usage is TRBJ1-2; 9 bases fit TRBD1. Sequences were obtained from peripheral blood. The CDR3 nucleotides read TGTGCCAGCAGCCAGGTCGGGACAGGGCTTTCCTTC. Its translation: CASSQVGTGLSF.